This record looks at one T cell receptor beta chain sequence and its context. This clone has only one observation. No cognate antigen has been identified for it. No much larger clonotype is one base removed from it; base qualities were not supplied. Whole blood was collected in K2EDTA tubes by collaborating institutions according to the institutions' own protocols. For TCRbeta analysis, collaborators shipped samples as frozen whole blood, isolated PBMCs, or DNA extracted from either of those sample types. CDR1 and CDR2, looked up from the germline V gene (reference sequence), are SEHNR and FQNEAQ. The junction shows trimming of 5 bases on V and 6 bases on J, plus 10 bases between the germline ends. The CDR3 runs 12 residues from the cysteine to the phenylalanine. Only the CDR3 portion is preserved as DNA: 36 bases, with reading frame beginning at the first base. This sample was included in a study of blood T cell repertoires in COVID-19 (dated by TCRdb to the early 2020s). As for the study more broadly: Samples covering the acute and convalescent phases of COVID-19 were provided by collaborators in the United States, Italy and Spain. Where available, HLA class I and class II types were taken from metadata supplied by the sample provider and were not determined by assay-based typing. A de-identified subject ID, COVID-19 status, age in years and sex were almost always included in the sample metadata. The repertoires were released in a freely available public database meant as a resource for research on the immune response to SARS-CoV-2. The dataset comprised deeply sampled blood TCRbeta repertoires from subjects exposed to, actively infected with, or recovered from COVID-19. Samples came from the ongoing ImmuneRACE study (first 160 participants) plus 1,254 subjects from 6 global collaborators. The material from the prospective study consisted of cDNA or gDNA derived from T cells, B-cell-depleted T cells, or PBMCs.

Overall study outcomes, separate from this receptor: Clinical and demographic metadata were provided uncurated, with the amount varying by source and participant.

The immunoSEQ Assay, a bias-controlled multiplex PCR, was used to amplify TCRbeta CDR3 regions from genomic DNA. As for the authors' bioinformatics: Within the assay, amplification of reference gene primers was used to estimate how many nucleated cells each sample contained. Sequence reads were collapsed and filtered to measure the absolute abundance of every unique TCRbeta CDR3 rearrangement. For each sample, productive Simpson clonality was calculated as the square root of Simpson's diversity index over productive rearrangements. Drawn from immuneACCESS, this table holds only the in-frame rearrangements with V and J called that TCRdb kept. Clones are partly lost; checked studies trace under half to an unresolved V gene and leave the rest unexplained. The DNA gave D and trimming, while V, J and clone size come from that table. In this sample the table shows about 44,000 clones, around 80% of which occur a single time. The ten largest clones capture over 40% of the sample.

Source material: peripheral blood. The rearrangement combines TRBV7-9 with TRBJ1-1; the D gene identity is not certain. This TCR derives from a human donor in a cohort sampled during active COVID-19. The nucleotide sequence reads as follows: TGTGCCAGCAGCAAAGAGAGAGCTGAAGCTTTCTTT. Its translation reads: CASSKERAEAFF.